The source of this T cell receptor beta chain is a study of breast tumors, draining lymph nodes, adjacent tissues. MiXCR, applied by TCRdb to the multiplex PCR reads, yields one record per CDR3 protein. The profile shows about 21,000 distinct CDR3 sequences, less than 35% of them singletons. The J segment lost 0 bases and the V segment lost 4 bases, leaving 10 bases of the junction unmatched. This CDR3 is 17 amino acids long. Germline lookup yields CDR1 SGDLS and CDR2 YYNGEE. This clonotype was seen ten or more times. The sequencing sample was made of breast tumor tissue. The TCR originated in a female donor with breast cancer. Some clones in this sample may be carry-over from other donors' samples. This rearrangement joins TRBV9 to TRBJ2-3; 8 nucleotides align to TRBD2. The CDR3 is CASSPWTSPSSTDTQYF. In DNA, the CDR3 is TGTGCCAGCAGCCCTTGGACTAGCCCTTCTAGCACAGATACGCAGTATTTT.